The clone carrying this T cell receptor beta chain was counted a few times. The record originates from a study of blood T cell repertoires in COVID-19. V lost 3 bases, J lost 3 bases, and 12 bases lay in between. Per the germline V gene, CDR1 is SGHTA and CDR2 is FQGNSA. The CDR3 runs to 15 residues. Method: immunoSEQ multiplex PCR; TCRdb's copy keeps in-frame clones and lacks some. The sample consists of 140,000 or so clones, around 84% of them appearing once. The V call is TRBV7-2, the J call TRBJ1-5, with a weak D call TRBD1 (6 bases). This TCR came from a man between 60 and 75 years old with active or convalescent COVID-19. The sample was peripheral blood. CDR3 region: CASSFLQGPNQPQHF. CDR3 DNA sequence: TGTGCCAGCAGCTTTTTACAGGGCCCCAATCAGCCCCAGCATTTT. Drawing the rest from reference TRBV7-2 and TRBJ1-5, the complete variable domain is GAGVSQSPSNKVTEKGKDVELRCDPISGHTALYWYRQSLGQGLEFLIYFQGNSAPDKSGLPSDRFSAERTGGSVSTLTIQRTQQEDSAVYLCASSFLQGPNQPQHFGDGTRLSIL.